This TCR beta chain was captured in a study of spatial heterogeneity in lung cancer. The library protocol tagged each TCR cDNA with a unique molecular identifier. Each CDR3 protein gets one entry after TCRdb re-called the 5' RACE reads with MiXCR. The sample records around 70,000 distinct CDR3 sequences, roughly 9% being singletons. Time point given: blood at routine non-recurrence follow-up after resection. Study results and caveats: At tumor resection, ubiquitous expanded TCRs were detected in blood more often than later.

Note on this clonotype: Its antigen is not identified.

The TCR comes from a female donor with early-stage non-small cell lung cancer. The input for sequencing was PBMCs, taken at follow-up.

For the CDR3, the DNA is TGCGCCAGCAGTGGCGGGAGCTATGAGCAGTTCTTC. Residues: CASSGGSYEQFF. V and J are TRBV10-1 and TRBJ2-1, with 7 nucleotides matching TRBD2. Trimming removed 4 bases from V and 8 bases from J; junction bases left unmatched: 2. The CDR3 is made up of 12 amino acids. Germline lookup yields CDR1 WNHNN and CDR2 SYGVQD (reference sequence).